This TCR beta chain was recorded in a study of vaccination effects on CD4 cells after COVID-19. Germline CDR1 reads LNHDA; CDR2 reads SQIVND (reference sequence). The CDR3 loop spans 17 amino acids. V dropped 3 bases and J dropped 0 bases, with 15 bases sitting between them. Before sequencing, viral peptide pools were used by the ViraFEST assay to expand antigen-specific CD4+ T cells. It was after nine to ten days of culture that CD4+ T cells were isolated. According to the study, vaccine recipients showed no prior SARS-CoV-2 infection and negative nucleocapsid antibodies. Profiled with immunoSEQ multiplex PCR; TCRdb holds only in-frame clones, not every one. The sample yields around 24,000 clones, about two thirds seen once. Points on this clone: The target antigen is unknown.

This receptor was obtained from a human donor who received a COVID-19 vaccine. The specimen comprised CD4+ T cells from PBMCs cultured with SARS-CoV-2 spike peptides, sampled before COVID-19 vaccination. The chain joins TRBV19 to TRBJ2-4, with D possibly matching TRBD2 (6 bases). CDR3 coding DNA: TGTGCCAGTAGTATTCAGGCGGGGATTATAGCCAAAAACATTCAGTACTTC. As protein: CASSIQAGIIAKNIQYF.